These 20 T cell receptor beta chains were sequenced from one sample in a study of blood T cells in healthy people across ages. Then a second PCR, running roughly 7 to 11 cycles, was carried out with a sample-barcoded 5' primer and a J-beta primer mix. Each CDR3 protein is one row after TCRdb ran MiXCR on the 5' RACE reads. The top ten hold approximately 13% of the sample, which has some 670,000 distinct CDR3 sequences, more than 45% seen once. Sequenced material: blood. The receptors were sampled from a woman of 80 years or more in good health.

About this clonotype itself: The DNA is omitted, as the CDR3 cannot be located on it reliably, and the CDR3 follows TCRdb's listing. The chain employs TRBV27 and TRBJ2-1. The CDR3 is 15 amino acids in total, end residues counted. Germline CDR1 is MNHEY and CDR2 is SMNVEV (reference sequence). CDR3 amino acids: CASSFLESSYNEQFF.

Here the CDR3 reads CASRNSDGYTF. The CDR3, as DNA: TGTGCCAGCAGAAACTCGGATGGCTACACCTTC. This chain links TRBV6-6 with TRBJ1-2; D is unclear. The V and J ends lost 6 bases and 6 bases respectively, with 8 bases between them. The length of the CDR3 is 11 residues. The germline V gene has CDR1 MNHNY and CDR2 SVGAGI (reference sequence).

The chain employs TRBV28 and TRBJ2-3; unclear D gene. Germline V gene sequence: CDR1 MDHEN, CDR2 SYDVKM. Trimming took off 7 bases at V and 5 bases at J, with 22 bases between the two ends. This CDR3 region has 16 residues. CDR3 loop: CASTPAQPGGRDTQYF. CDR3 nucleotides: TGTGCCAGCACCCCGGCGCAGCCCGGCGGTAGAGATACGCAGTATTTT.

This clonotype appeared many times. The V and J genes are TRBV3-1 and TRBJ2-5; no definite D call. This CDR3 comprises 14 residues. V was trimmed by 1 base and J by 5 bases, leaving 11 bases between them. Germline V lookup: CDR1 LGHDT, CDR2 YNNKEL (reference sequence). The CDR3 region has the DNA TGTGCCAGCAGCCAAGGCAGTTCCTGGGAGACCCAGTACTTC. Translation gives CASSQGSSWETQYF.

The chain is built from TRBV20-1 and TRBJ2-2, with TRBD1 matching 7 bases. The V gene's germline CDR1 is DFQATT and CDR2 SNEGSKA (reference sequence). The CDR3 totals 13 residues. V trimming: 6 bases; J trimming: 7 bases; junction bases outside the gene matches: 8. The CDR3 DNA reads as TGCAGTGCCACCCAGACAGGGATCGGGGAGCTGTTTTTT. As protein: CSATQTGIGELFF.

The V gene is TRBV2, the J gene TRBJ2-7; D is uncertain. Germline assignment: CDR1 SNHLY and CDR2 FYNNEI. The germline V and J ends were trimmed by 8 bases and 6 bases, with 14 bases remaining between them. This CDR3 comprises 12 residues. Written as DNA, the CDR3 is TGTGCCAGCGGGAAAGATGGGCTCGAGCAGTACTTC. It codes for CASGKDGLEQYF.

The chain recombines TRBV7-8 with TRBJ2-7; a possible D gene is TRBD1 (5 bases). CDR3 length equals 15 residues. Germline CDR1 and CDR2: SGHVS and FQNEAQ. Trimming stripped 3 bases from V and 2 bases from J, with 14 bases between. CDR3 DNA: TGTGCCAGCAGCTTGGGGCGCGAGATAACCTACGAGCAGTACTTC. The encoded protein is CASSLGREITYEQYF.

This clonotype was found a few times. The chain employs TRBV7-2 and TRBJ2-1, with 7 bases fitting TRBD1. Germline-derived CDR1 and CDR2 are SGHTA and FQGNSA. Trimming removed 1 base from V and 12 bases from J; junction bases left unmatched: 3. This CDR3 is built from 12 residues. This CDR3 reads CASSLDRGRQFF. In DNA form, the CDR3 reads TGTGCCAGCAGCTTAGACAGGGGTCGGCAGTTCTTC. Based on the CDR3 plus reference TRBV7-2 and TRBJ2-1, the full variable domain is GAGVSQSPSNKVTEKGKDVELRCDPISGHTALYWYRQSLGQGLEFLIYFQGNSAPDKSGLPSDRFSAERTGGSVSTLTIQRTQQEDSAVYLCASSLDRGRQFFGPGTRLTVL.

The J gene is TRBJ2-5, the V gene TRBV5-1, with 16 nucleotides matching TRBD2. Germline CDR1 is SGHRS and CDR2 is YFSETQ. This CDR3 spans 23 amino acids. With V trimmed by 1 base and J by 11 bases, 29 bases remained unmatched. The CDR3 coding sequence is TGCGCCAGCAGCTTGTCGGGACTAGCGGGAGGGGAGGGCACCGATGGCTCCTACAATGAGCAGTACTTC. Translation gives CASSLSGLAGGEGTDGSYNEQYF.

This clonotype has at least ten counts. This chain joins TRBV3-1 and TRBJ2-1, with D perhaps matching TRBD1 (5 bases). This CDR3 has 13 residues. The germline gives CDR1 LGHDT, CDR2 YNNKEL (reference sequence). Between the trimmed V and J ends, which lost 4 bases and 9 bases, there was a span of 13 bases. In nucleotides, the CDR3 is TGTGCCAGCAGCCGAAGGGGTCTCGGTGAGCAGTTCTTC. As protein: CASSRRGLGEQFF.

This clonotype appeared a few times. CDR3 loop: CASSPRQGRGGTEAFF. The CDR3 nucleotides read TGTGCCAGCAGCCCCCGACAGGGGCGCGGGGGAACTGAAGCTTTCTTT. V and J are TRBV6-5 and TRBJ1-1, with 8 bases aligning to TRBD1. Germline lookup yields CDR1 MNHEY and CDR2 SVGAGI. Trimming cost V 6 bases and J 5 bases; bases outside gene matches: 14. This CDR3 is built from 16 residues.

This clonotype was found once. The chain links TRBV2 to TRBJ1-1, with D unclear. The CDR3 spans 14 residues. The V gene lost 3 bases and the J gene lost 2 bases, with 10 bases spanning the gap. Germline V gene data show CDR1 as SNHLY and CDR2 as FYNNEI. The DNA for the CDR3 is TGTGCCAGCAGTGACCAGCGGACTAACACTGAAGCTTTCTTT. It encodes CASSDQRTNTEAFF.

The CDR3: CASSYPSPGLAGGLRSNEQFF. The CDR3 DNA follows: TGTGCCAGCAGTTACCCATCACCGGGACTAGCGGGAGGGCTAAGGTCTAATGAGCAGTTCTTC. The chain combines TRBV6-2 or TRBV6-3 with TRBJ2-1, with 16 bases that match TRBD2. The CDR3 consists of 21 residues. V was clipped by 2 bases and J by 7 bases; unmatched bases: 17. Germline assignment: CDR1 MNHEY and CDR2 SVGEGT.

This clonotype was seen repeatedly, ten times or more. The rearrangement joins TRBV7-2 to TRBJ2-4; 8 bases are a match to TRBD1. V lost 5 bases and J lost 2; bases outside the gene matches: 8. Germline CDR1 reads SGHTA; CDR2 reads FQGNSA. There are 16 residues in the CDR3. Written as DNA, the CDR3 is TGTGCCAGCAGCCCGAGGACAGGGTTGTCCAAAAACATTCAGTACTTC. Translation: CASSPRTGLSKNIQYF.

The chain combines TRBV5-1 with TRBJ1-1; D not resolved. V dropped 2 bases and J dropped 0 bases, with 8 bases sitting between them. Germline CDR1 reads SGHRS; CDR2 reads YFSETQ. The CDR3 covers 14 residues. CDR3 protein: CASSLRPLNTEAFF. CDR3 nucleotides: TGCGCCAGCAGCTTACGGCCGTTGAACACTGAAGCTTTCTTT.

V gene TRBV5-5 combines with J gene TRBJ2-5; D ambiguous. The CDR3 sequence is 13 residues long. V was clipped by 1 base and J by 5 bases, with 9 bases between them. The V gene's germline CDR1 is SGHKS and CDR2 YYEKEE (reference sequence). The CDR3, as DNA: TGTGCCAGCAGCTTGAGGGTCTTGGAGACCCAGTACTTC. Translated: CASSLRVLETQYF. Looking up the rest from reference TRBV5-5 and TRBJ2-5 gives the full variable domain: DAGVTQSPTHLIKTRGQQVTLRCSPISGHKSVSWYQQVLGQGPQFIFQYYEKEERGRGNFPDRFSARQFPNYSSELNVNALLLGDSALYLCASSLRVLETQYFGPGTRLLVL.

The gene calls are TRBV20-1 and TRBJ2-5, with a tentative D call TRBD2 (5 bases). Judging by the DNA end, TRBJ2-1 fits better; the J call may be wrong. The CDR3 length is 14 residues. CDR1 DFQATT and CDR2 SNEGSKA come from the germline V gene (reference sequence). The CDR3 loop is CSARDYRRQETQFF. The CDR3 nucleotides read TGCAGTGCTAGAGATTATCGGAGGCAAGAGACCCAGTTCTTC.

The J gene is TRBJ2-2, the V gene TRBV6-2 or TRBV6-3, with D perhaps matching TRBD1 (6 bases). The CDR3 spans 15 residues. Per germline, CDR1 MNHEY and CDR2 SVGEGT. Between the trimmed V and J ends, which lost 5 bases and 7 bases, there was a span of 17 bases. The CDR3 region is CASSPTDSWNGELFF. The DNA for the CDR3 is TGTGCCAGCAGTCCAACGGACAGTTGGAACGGGGAGCTGTTTTTT.

This clonotype was counted many times. The chain couples TRBV6-2 or TRBV6-3 to TRBJ2-1; 12 bases are a match to TRBD2. This CDR3 region has 16 residues. V was clipped by 5 bases and J by 6 bases; unmatched bases: 8. Germline-derived CDR1 and CDR2 are MNHEY and SVGEGT. In DNA form, the CDR3 reads TGTGCCAGCAGTCTTTGGACTAGCGGGAAATCCAATGAGCAGTTCTTC. Translated: CASSLWTSGKSNEQFF.

The chain couples TRBV12-3 or TRBV12-4 to TRBJ1-6, with D hard to call. The CDR3 is 15 amino acids. V was shortened by 6 bases and J by 7 bases, with 16 bases between the two germline ends. The CDR3 here is CASRNTSLRNSPLHF. CDR3 nucleotides: TGTGCCAGCAGAAATACCTCGTTGAGGAATTCACCCCTCCACTTT.